Presented here are 17 T cell receptor beta chains from one specimen sequenced in a study of blood T cell repertoires in COVID-19. The repertoire was sequenced with immunoSEQ multiplex PCR; TCRdb's copy has only in-frame clones and lacks some. There are approximately 210,000 clones in the sample; more than 80% occur only once, and over 6% lies in the top ten. The sequenced sample was peripheral blood. The source is a woman aged 80 or over with COVID-19, enrolled during active disease.

V usage is TRBV9 and J usage is TRBJ2-5; D may be TRBD2 (5 bases). The CDR3 runs to 16 residues. V gave up 3 bases and J gave up 0 bases, with 15 bases separating them. Per germline, CDR1 SGDLS and CDR2 YYNGEE. The CDR3 here is CASSGPSIAYQETQYF. The CDR3 DNA is TGTGCCAGCAGCGGGCCCTCGATAGCGTACCAAGAGACCCAGTACTTC.

This chain links TRBV5-5 with TRBJ2-5, with a possible D match to TRBD1 (7 bases). V gave up 4 bases and J gave up 1 base, with 11 bases separating them. CDR3 length: 14 residues. Germline loops: CDR1 SGHKS, CDR2 YYEKEE (reference sequence). The DNA for the CDR3 is TGTGCCAGCAGCGCGGGACAGATCCAAGAGACCCAGTACTTC. Its translation: CASSAGQIQETQYF.

The CDR3 nucleotides read TGTGCCAGCAGTGAAAGGACAGGGAGTGACGGCTACACCTTC. Translation gives CASSERTGSDGYTF. The V call is TRBV6-1, the J call TRBJ1-2; TRBD1 matches 8 bases. Germline CDR1 is MNHNS and CDR2 is SASEGT. J gave up 8 bases and V 2 bases, and 7 bases lay outside the gene matches. This CDR3 contains 14 residues.

V gene TRBV6-5 combines with J gene TRBJ1-5; D remains unclear. Germline V gives CDR1 MNHEY, CDR2 SVGAGI. Trimming left V 6 bases short and J 8 bases short, with 11 bases between. The CDR3 runs to 12 residues. CDR3 sequence (DNA): TGTGCCAGCAGCTCCACGGAGGAGCCCCAGCATTTT. This codes for CASSSTEEPQHF.

The chain recombines TRBV5-1 with TRBJ1-1; D is ambiguous. This CDR3 contains 13 residues. V lost 7 bases, J lost 1 base, and 11 bases lay in between. From germline, CDR1 is SGHRS and CDR2 YFSETQ. The CDR3: CASGDGTNTEAFF. The CDR3 bases are TGCGCCAGCGGAGACGGAACGAACACTGAAGCTTTCTTT. Using reference TRBV5-1 and TRBJ1-1 for the parts outside the CDR3, the full variable domain is KAGVTQTPRYLIKTRGQQVTLSCSPISGHRSVSWYQQTPGQGLQFLFEYFSETQRNKGNFPGRFSGRQFSNSRSEMNVSTLELGDSALYLCASGDGTNTEAFFGQGTRLTVV.

The chain links TRBV6-1 to TRBJ1-5; 7 bases are a match to TRBD1. Germline CDR1 MNHNS, CDR2 SASEGT. This CDR3 contains 16 residues. The ends lost 4 bases at V and 8 bases at J; junction bases unmatched: 14. The CDR3 protein is CASSAALTGRIEPQHF. CDR3 sequence (DNA): TGTGCCAGCAGTGCCGCCTTGACAGGGCGCATTGAGCCCCAGCATTTT.

This chain links TRBV5-1 with TRBJ1-1; D may be TRBD1 (6 bases). CDR1 and CDR2 (germline): SGHRS, YFSETQ. The ends were cut back, 1 base at V and 4 bases at J, with 14 bases in the middle. This CDR3 is built from 15 residues. The CDR3 bases are TGCGCCAGCAGCTTGTTGGGGGCCCGAGGCACTGAAGCTTTCTTT. Its translation: CASSLLGARGTEAFF. The full variable domain, completed using reference TRBV5-1 and TRBJ1-1, is KAGVTQTPRYLIKTRGQQVTLSCSPISGHRSVSWYQQTPGQGLQFLFEYFSETQRNKGNFPGRFSGRQFSNSRSEMNVSTLELGDSALYLCASSLLGARGTEAFFGQGTRLTVV.

The V call is TRBV19, the J call TRBJ2-3, with D possibly matching TRBD2 (6 bases). CDR1 and CDR2 from the germline V gene are LNHDA and SQIVND (reference sequence). The V gene lost 3 bases and the J gene lost 2 bases, with 12 bases spanning the gap. The CDR3 runs to 15 residues. CDR3 bases: TGTGCCAGTAGTATCGGACGCGGGACCACAGATACGCAGTATTTT. Translated, it gives CASSIGRGTTDTQYF.

V gene TRBV5-4 combines with J gene TRBJ1-6, with 11 bases matching TRBD1. The germline V gene has CDR1 SGHNT and CDR2 YYREEE (reference sequence). V lost 4 bases and J lost 7; bases outside the gene matches: 4. The CDR3 consists of 15 residues. The CDR3 loop reads CASSLGQGVNSPLHF. In nucleotides, the CDR3 is TGTGCCAGCAGCCTGGGACAGGGGGTGAATTCACCCCTCCACTTT.

V usage is TRBV5-1 and J usage is TRBJ1-1, with TRBD1 identical over 8 bases. The CDR3 is made up of 16 amino acids. CDR1 is SGHRS, CDR2 YFSETQ, per germline. After removal of 1 base from V and 1 base from J, the junction contained 6 bases not matched to a gene. CDR3 coding DNA: TGCGCCAGCAGCTTGCAACCCACAGGGGGGAACACTGAAGCTTTCTTT. It specifies CASSLQPTGGNTEAFF.

The rearrangement joins TRBV25-1 to TRBJ1-2; perhaps TRBD1 as D (5 bases). The CDR3 runs 14 residues. The V gene's germline CDR1 is MGHDK and CDR2 SYGVNS. With 2 bases removed from V and 7 bases from J, the gap between germline ends came to 14 bases. CDR3 sequence (DNA): TGTGCCAGCAGTGAAGGCCTTTGGGGGGGTGGCTACACCTTC. Translating gives CASSEGLWGGGYTF.

The V and J genes are TRBV7-2 and TRBJ2-2; a possible D gene is TRBD1 (6 bases). Trimming took off 9 bases at V and 2 bases at J, with 13 bases between the two ends. This CDR3 has 14 amino acids. The germline V gene has CDR1 SGHTA and CDR2 FQGNSA. CDR3 nucleotides: TGTGCCAGTTGGTGGGGGCCAAACACCGGGGAGCTGTTTTTT. It encodes CASWWGPNTGELFF.

This clone turned up a few times. The rearrangement joins TRBV21-1 to TRBJ1-2; the table names TRBD1, a call not compared with the DNA. TRBV21-1 is a pseudogene segment. There are 11 residues in the CDR3. The CDR3 DNA sequence: TGTGCCAGCAGCAAGACAGCTGGCTACACCTTC. Its protein product is CASSKTAGYTF.

The chain couples TRBV6-5 to TRBJ1-2; 7 nucleotides match TRBD1. CDR3 length: 14 residues. Germline trimming cut 7 bases from V and 4 bases from J; bases unmatched to any gene: 9. Germline loops: CDR1 MNHEY, CDR2 SVGAGI. CDR3 nucleotide sequence: TGTGCCAGCACCTACAGGGGCGCAGGCTATGGCTACACCTTC. Translating gives CASTYRGAGYGYTF.

The J gene is TRBJ1-2, the V gene TRBV6-5, with D possibly being TRBD1 (6 bases). Deletions cut 4 bases from V and 4 bases from J, with 13 bases between. The CDR3 is 14 amino acids. In germline, CDR1 is MNHEY, CDR2 SVGAGI. The CDR3 spells CASSSTDRSYGYTF. As DNA, the CDR3 is TGTGCCAGCAGTTCGACAGACAGGAGCTATGGCTACACCTTC.

The chain uses TRBV23-1 and TRBJ1-5, with a weak D call TRBD1 (5 bases). TRBV23-1 is labeled an ORF, and its function is uncertain. Deletions cut 2 bases from V and 3 bases from J, with 11 bases between. The CDR3 covers 15 residues. CDR3 DNA sequence: TGCGCCAGCAGTCAACGCGGGGGAGTCAATCAGCCCCAGCATTTT. This codes for CASSQRGGVNQPQHF.

The chain combines TRBV3-1 (or the pseudogene TRBV3-2) with TRBJ2-7; 9 bases fit TRBD1. Looked up from germline, CDR1 is LGHDT and CDR2 is YNNKEL (reference sequence). The CDR3 totals 15 residues. J was trimmed by 3 bases and V by 4 bases; bases with no gene match: 7. The CDR3 is CASSLGTGQFYEQYF. Here the CDR3 DNA reads TGTGCCAGCAGCCTAGGGACAGGGCAATTCTACGAGCAGTACTTC.